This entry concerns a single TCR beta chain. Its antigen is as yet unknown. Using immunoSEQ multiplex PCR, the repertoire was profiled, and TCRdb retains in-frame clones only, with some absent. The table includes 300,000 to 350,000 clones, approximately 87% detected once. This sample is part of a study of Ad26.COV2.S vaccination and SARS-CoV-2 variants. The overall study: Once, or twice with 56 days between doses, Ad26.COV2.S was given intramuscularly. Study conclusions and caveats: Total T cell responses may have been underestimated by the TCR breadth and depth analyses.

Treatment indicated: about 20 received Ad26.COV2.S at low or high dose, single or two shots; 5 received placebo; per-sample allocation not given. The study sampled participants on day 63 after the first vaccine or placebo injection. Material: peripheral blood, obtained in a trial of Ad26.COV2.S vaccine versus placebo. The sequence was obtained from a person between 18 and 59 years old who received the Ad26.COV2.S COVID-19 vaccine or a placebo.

The CDR3 nucleotides are TGCGCCAGCAGCACGGGGCCTAGGGGTTCCTACGAGCAGTACTTC. Encoded protein: CASSTGPRGSYEQYF. The chain links TRBV5-1 to TRBJ2-7; D tentatively reads TRBD1 or TRBD2 (5 bases each). The V and J ends lost 4 bases and 1 base respectively, with 15 bases between them. CDR3 size: 15 residues. Per germline, CDR1 SGHRS and CDR2 YFSETQ.